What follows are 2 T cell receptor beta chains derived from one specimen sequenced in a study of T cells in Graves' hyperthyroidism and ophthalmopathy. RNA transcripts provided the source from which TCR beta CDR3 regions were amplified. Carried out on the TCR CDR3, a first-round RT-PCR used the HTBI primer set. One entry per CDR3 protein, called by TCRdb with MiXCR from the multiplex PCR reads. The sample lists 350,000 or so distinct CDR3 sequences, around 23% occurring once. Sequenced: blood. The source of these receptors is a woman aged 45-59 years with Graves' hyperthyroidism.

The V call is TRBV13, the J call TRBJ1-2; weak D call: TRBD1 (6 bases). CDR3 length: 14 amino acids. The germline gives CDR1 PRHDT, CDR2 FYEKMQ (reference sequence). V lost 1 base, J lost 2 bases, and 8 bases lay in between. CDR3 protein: CASSLERGNYGYTF. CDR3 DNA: TGTGCCAGCAGCTTAGAGAGGGGGAACTATGGCTACACCTTC. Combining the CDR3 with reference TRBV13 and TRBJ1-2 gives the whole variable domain AAGVIQSPRHLIKEKRETATLKCYPIPRHDTVYWYQQGPGQDPQFLISFYEKMQSDKGSIPDRFSAQQFSDYHSELNMSSLELGDSALYFCASSLERGNYGYTFGSGTRLTVV.

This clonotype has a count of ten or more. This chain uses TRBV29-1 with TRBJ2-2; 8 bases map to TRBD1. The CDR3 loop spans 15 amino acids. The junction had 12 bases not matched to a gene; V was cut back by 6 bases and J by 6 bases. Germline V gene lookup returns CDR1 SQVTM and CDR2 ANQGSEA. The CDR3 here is CSVSHPQGAAGELFF. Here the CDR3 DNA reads TGCAGCGTCTCACACCCGCAGGGGGCTGCCGGGGAGCTGTTTTTT.